What follows are 30 T cell receptor beta chains derived from one specimen sequenced in a study of blood T cells in healthy people across ages (dated by TCRdb to between 2015 and 2017). Library prep was done by 5' RACE. For sequencing, an Illumina HiSeq 2500 was employed. A second PCR of roughly 7 to 11 cycles was performed with a sample-barcoded 5' primer and a J-beta primer mix. TCRdb redid the processing of the public reads, applying fastp at Q25 and MiXCR, and retained in-frame beta chains. Each CDR3 protein appears once, grouped with its most common genes and DNA. The sample includes about a million distinct CDR3 sequences, with approximately 50% observed a single time. Clones ranked in the top ten supply 20% to 25% of the sample. The sequenced sample consisted of blood. The receptors here all came from a woman aged 55-69 years in good health.

This clonotype was observed a handful of times. The V call is TRBV20-1, the J call TRBJ2-4; 10 bases are a match to TRBD1. The CDR3 has 17 amino acids. The germline V gene encodes CDR1 DFQATT and CDR2 SNEGSKA (reference sequence). With V trimmed by 0 bases and J by 5 bases, 10 bases remained unmatched. This CDR3 reads CSAREIFGTGDQNIQYF. The CDR3 region has the DNA TGCAGTGCTAGAGAAATCTTCGGGACAGGGGACCAAAACATTCAGTACTTC.

The chain recombines TRBV4-2 with TRBJ2-7; 8 positions agree with TRBD2. CDR1 and CDR2 (germline): LGHNA, YNFKEQ. Trimming removed 0 bases from V and 2 bases from J; junction bases left unmatched: 3. The CDR3 consists of 15 residues. The CDR3 loop reads CASSQEIGGAYEQYF. The CDR3 DNA reads TGTGCCAGCAGCCAAGAAATCGGGGGGGCCTACGAGCAGTACTTC.

This clonotype was counted only a few times. This rearrangement joins TRBV20-1 to TRBJ2-7, with a weak D call TRBD1 (6 bases). Germline assignment: CDR1 DFQATT and CDR2 SNEGSKA (reference sequence). V lost 1 base and J lost 6, with 10 bases in between. The CDR3 length is 12 residues. The CDR3 region is CSARGNRVEQYF. In DNA form, the CDR3 reads TGCAGTGCTAGAGGGAACAGGGTCGAGCAGTACTTC.

The chain uses TRBV7-9 and TRBJ2-5; maybe TRBD2 (5 bases). The CDR3 runs to 16 residues. Germline loops: CDR1 SEHNR, CDR2 FQNEAQ (reference sequence). V shed 2 bases and J shed 6 bases, with 19 bases lying between them. The CDR3 coding sequence is TGTGCCAGCAGCTTATTCGTTCCGGGAATTAGAAAGACCCAGTACTTC. Translated, it gives CASSLFVPGIRKTQYF.

J is TRBJ2-5 and V is TRBV29-1; D ambiguous. CDR1 is SQVTM and CDR2 is ANQGSEA in the germline V gene. Trimming cost V 0 bases and J 6 bases, with 5 bases left between them. This CDR3 spans 11 amino acids. As DNA, the CDR3 is TGCAGCGTTGAAGAGGTCCAGACCCAGTACTTC. This gives the protein CSVEEVQTQYF.

This chain links TRBV5-6 with TRBJ1-2; 11 bases align to TRBD1. The junction had 9 bases not matched to a gene; V was cut back by 4 bases and J by 4 bases. CDR3 size: 16 residues. From germline, CDR1 is SGHDT and CDR2 YYEEEE. DNA for the CDR3: TGTGCCAGCAGCATATCCGGGACAGGGGGGCTCTATGGCTACACCTTC. Translating gives CASSISGTGGLYGYTF.

This clonotype is a singleton in its sample. The CDR3 is CAWGYGTSQFF. Here the CDR3 DNA reads TGTGCCTGGGGCTATGGGACTTCACAGTTCTTC. The rearrangement uses TRBV30 and TRBJ2-1, with D possibly TRBD2 on 6 matching bases. Trimming left V 5 bases short and J 13 bases short, with 15 bases between. Germline assignment: CDR1 GTSNPN and CDR2 SVGIG (reference sequence). The length of the CDR3 is 11 residues. The variable domain in full, with the rest retrieved from reference TRBV30 and TRBJ2-1, is SQTIHQWPATLVQPVGSPLSLECTVEGTSNPNLYWYRQAAGRGLQLLFYSVGIGQISSEVPQNLSASRPQDRQFILSSKKLLLSDSGFYLCAWGYGTSQFFGPGTRLTVL.

The chain uses TRBV27 and TRBJ2-7; 10 nucleotides match TRBD1. There are 17 residues in the CDR3. With V trimmed by 5 bases and J by 3 bases, 13 bases remained unmatched. Germline CDR1 reads MNHEY; CDR2 reads SMNVEV (reference sequence). In DNA, the CDR3 is TGTGCCAGCAGTAGGGGTCGACAGGGGGCTCGAAACTACGAGCAGTACTTC. This translates into CASSRGRQGARNYEQYF.

In this sample, this clonotype turned up once. The genes are TRBV21-1 and TRBJ2-7; the table's D call, TRBD1, was not checked against the DNA. TRBV21-1 corresponds to a pseudogene. The CDR3 totals 17 residues. CDR3 DNA: TGTGCCAGCAGCAAAGCTGGGGACAGGGGCTACCCCTACGAGCAGTACTTC. Amino acids: CASSKAGDRGYPYEQYF.

The chain joins TRBV21-1 to TRBJ2-5; the table's D call of TRBD1 was not tested on the DNA. TRBV21-1 is an annotated pseudogene. The CDR3 runs to 15 residues. CDR3 sequence reads: CASSKYRVHRETQYF. DNA of the CDR3: TGTGCCAGCAGCAAATACAGGGTCCACAGAGAGACCCAGTACTTC.

This chain connects TRBV4-3 to TRBJ2-3, with 8 bases lining up with TRBD2. Germline CDR1 is LGHNA and CDR2 is YSLEER. The trim removed 3 bases at V and 4 bases at J, leaving 6 bases unmatched. The CDR3 has 15 residues. The CDR3 nucleotides are TGCGCCAGCAGCCAGTTTCTGACTAGCGCAGATACGCAGTATTTT. This codes for CASSQFLTSADTQYF.

Only a few counts were recorded for this clonotype. This chain uses TRBV9 with TRBJ2-3; 16 bases map to TRBD2. Germline V gene data show CDR1 as SGDLS and CDR2 as YYNGEE. This CDR3 has 18 residues. Trimming at V came to 4 bases and at J to 6 bases, leaving 11 bases not matched to a gene. CDR3 sequence reads: CASSRGTSGRVLQDTQYF. The CDR3 DNA sequence: TGTGCCAGCAGCCGCGGGACTAGCGGGAGGGTACTTCAGGATACGCAGTATTTT.

This clonotype was counted between two and nine times. The chain combines TRBV4-1 with TRBJ1-2; no firm D call. This CDR3 comprises 14 residues. Germline V gene data show CDR1 as MGHRA and CDR2 as YSYEKL. Trimming removed 2 bases at V and 6 bases at J, with 13 bases between. CDR3 amino acids: CASSQPPRGNGYTF. CDR3 in DNA: TGCGCCAGCAGCCAACCCCCGCGCGGGAATGGCTACACCTTC.

The chain couples TRBV5-5 to TRBJ2-7; TRBD1 is a possible D gene (6 bases). Trimming shortened V by 4 bases and J by 3 bases, and 14 bases separated the two germline ends. Germline V gene lookup returns CDR1 SGHKS and CDR2 YYEKEE (reference sequence). The CDR3 contains 14 residues. The CDR3 bases are TGTGCCAGCAGCCTCGGGACATACGTCTACGAGCAGTACTTC. Protein product: CASSLGTYVYEQYF.

On this clonotype: One end of the junction fails to match germline, which may point to a read error. The V call is TRBV20-1, the J call TRBJ2-7, with unresolved D. The CDR3 runs 13 residues. Germline CDR1 DFQATT, CDR2 SNEGSKA (reference sequence). The CDR3 sequence: CSAVSQESCEQYF. DNA of the CDR3: TGCAGTGCCGTGAGTCAGGAATCCTGCGAGCAGTACTTC.

V gene TRBV3-1 combines with J gene TRBJ2-3; 9 nucleotides align to TRBD2. Germline V gene sequence: CDR1 LGHDT, CDR2 YNNKEL (reference sequence). This CDR3 is 14 amino acids long. The V gene end was trimmed by 3 bases and the J gene end by 10 bases; junction bases not matched to a gene: 8. The CDR3 loop reads CASSHQREATAQYF. CDR3 DNA: TGTGCCAGCAGCCATCAGCGGGAGGCGACGGCGCAGTATTTT.

This clonotype was detected only a few times. The V and J genes are TRBV5-1 and TRBJ2-3, with D possibly matching TRBD1 (5 bases). The V gene lost 0 bases and the J gene lost 6 bases, with 17 bases spanning the gap. Per the germline V gene, CDR1 is SGHRS and CDR2 is YFSETQ. This CDR3 comprises 16 residues. CDR3 DNA: TGCGCCAGCAGCTTGGCCCTTATTCCAAGGGGCGATACGCAGTATTTT. It encodes CASSLALIPRGDTQYF.

In DNA form, the CDR3 reads TGTGCCAGCAGCCTATACGAGGGTCACTCCTACGAGCAGTACTTC. This sequence encodes CASSLYEGHSYEQYF. This chain uses TRBV7-9 with TRBJ2-7; D possibly corresponds to TRBD2 (5 bases). This CDR3 is 15 amino acids long. The V end was cut by 5 bases, the J end by 0 bases, with 14 bases between. Germline CDR1 is SEHNR and CDR2 is FQNEAQ (reference sequence).

V gene TRBV27 combines with J gene TRBJ1-2; D not resolved. The CDR3 covers 15 residues. In germline, CDR1 is MNHEY, CDR2 SMNVEV (reference sequence). V was clipped by 4 bases and J by 8 bases, with 20 bases between them. The CDR3, as DNA: TGTGCCAGCAGTTACTCAGGTTTTTCCTCGTTCGGCTACACCTTC. This translates into CASSYSGFSSFGYTF.

The rearrangement links TRBV20-1 to TRBJ2-7; 12 bases agree with TRBD2. This CDR3 has 13 amino acids. Trimming took 5 bases from V and 5 from J; bases not matched to a gene: 4. Germline V CDR1 and CDR2: DFQATT, SNEGSKA (reference sequence). As DNA, the CDR3 is TGCAGTGCTGGACTAGCGGGACCCCACGAGCAGTACTTC. Amino acids: CSAGLAGPHEQYF.

This clonotype occurred a few times. The gene calls are TRBV20-1 and TRBJ2-7; tentatively, D is TRBD1 (6 bases). Looked up from germline, CDR1 is DFQATT and CDR2 is SNEGSKA (reference sequence). V shed 5 bases and J shed 0 bases, with 11 bases lying between them. The CDR3 extends over 13 amino acids. The DNA for the CDR3 is TGCAGTGCTTTGGGGGCTAGCTCCTACGAGCAGTACTTC. The encoded protein is CSALGASSYEQYF.

The rearrangement uses TRBV2 and TRBJ2-5; D not certain. There are 14 residues in the CDR3. The V and J ends lost 8 bases and 11 bases respectively, with 24 bases between them. Germline-derived CDR1 and CDR2 are SNHLY and FYNNEI. The CDR3 DNA follows: TGTGCCAGCGCCTTGGCGGAGCTGCCCAATGAGCAGTACTTC. Encoded protein: CASALAELPNEQYF.

This rearrangement joins TRBV20-1 to TRBJ2-4, with D possibly being TRBD2 (5 bases). The J call is uncertain, as TRBJ2-7 better fits the DNA end. Germline CDR1 DFQATT, CDR2 SNEGSKA (reference sequence). The CDR3 has 12 amino acids. The CDR3 coding sequence is TGCAGTGCCCTCCCGCGGGTTTACGAGCAGTACTTC. It yields the protein CSALPRVYEQYF.

This clonotype was counted ten times or more. This chain joins TRBV7-9 and TRBJ1-4; D may be TRBD1 (6 bases). CDR3 length: 14 residues. CDR1 and CDR2 (germline): SEHNR, FQNEAQ (reference sequence). The ends were cut back, 3 bases at V and 4 bases at J, with 9 bases in the middle. The CDR3 region has the DNA TGTGCCAGCAGCTTGGGGGGCGATAATGAAAAACTGTTTTTT. This sequence encodes CASSLGGDNEKLFF.

This clonotype was picked up a small number of times. The V gene is TRBV20-1, the J gene TRBJ2-7; D is perhaps TRBD1 (6 bases). V was shortened by 4 bases and J by 1 base, with 11 bases between the two germline ends. The V gene's germline CDR1 is DFQATT and CDR2 SNEGSKA (reference sequence). The CDR3 extends over 13 amino acids. This CDR3 is CSATAGQSYEQYF. CDR3 DNA sequence: TGCAGTGCTACCGCAGGACAGTCCTACGAGCAGTACTTC.

The chain uses TRBV14 and TRBJ2-3; D ambiguous. This CDR3 contains 15 residues. V shed 2 bases and J shed 0 bases, with 9 bases lying between them. Germline V gene lookup returns CDR1 SGHDN and CDR2 FVKESK. This CDR3 reads CASSQTDFSTDTQYF. CDR3 nucleotide sequence: TGTGCCAGCAGCCAAACGGATTTTAGCACAGATACGCAGTATTTT. Supplemented by reference TRBV14 and TRBJ2-3, the full variable domain reads EAGVTQFPSHSVIEKGQTVTLRCDPISGHDNLYWYRRVMGKEIKFLLHFVKESKQDESGMPNNRFLAERTGGTYSTLKVQPAELEDSGVYFCASSQTDFSTDTQYFGPGTRLTVL.

About this clonotype: This could be a read error, since a much larger clone is one nucleotide away. The V and J genes are TRBV10-2 and TRBJ2-1; D is uncertain. Germline CDR1 WSHSY, CDR2 SAAADI. V shed 3 bases and J shed 9 bases, with 15 bases lying between them. The CDR3 contains 14 residues. The CDR3, as DNA: TGCGCCAGCAGTGACCAATTCGTGGTTCCTGAGCAGTTCTTC. Amino acid sequence: CASSDQFVVPEQFF.

The chain couples TRBV5-1 to TRBJ2-1, with D possibly being TRBD1 (5 bases). Germline loops: CDR1 SGHRS, CDR2 YFSETQ. With 0 bases removed from V and 0 bases from J, the gap between germline ends came to 7 bases. CDR3 length equals 15 residues. In DNA form, the CDR3 reads TGCGCCAGCAGCTTGGTAGGGGTCTCCTACAATGAGCAGTTCTTC. Protein sequence: CASSLVGVSYNEQFF.

In this sample, this clonotype turned up a few times. V gene TRBV7-2 combines with J gene TRBJ2-3, with TRBD1 as a possible D gene (6 bases). Trimming took off 3 bases at V and 7 bases at J, with 11 bases between the two ends. In germline, CDR1 is SGHTA, CDR2 FQGNSA. The CDR3 is 13 amino acids. The CDR3 loop is CASSFYRENTQYF. The CDR3 bases are TGTGCCAGCAGCTTCTACAGGGAGAATACGCAGTATTTT.

Worth noting for this clonotype: One end of the junction fails to match germline, which may point to a read error. The V call is TRBV3-1, the J call TRBJ2-1, with TRBD2 matching 8 bases. The CDR3 is made up of 18 amino acids. Germline CDR1 is LGHDT and CDR2 is YNNKEL (reference sequence). The CDR3 spells CASSQEGLVPSSYNERFF. DNA for the CDR3: TGTGCCAGCAGCCAAGAGGGACTAGTACCCTCGAGTTACAATGAGCGGTTCTTC.